This T cell receptor beta chain was documented in a study of blood T cell repertoires in COVID-19. The data were produced by immunoSEQ multiplex PCR, yet TCRdb's version contains in-frame clones alone and is incomplete. Of around 230,000 clones listed, almost 85% are singletons. The CDR3 covers 15 residues. The V gene's germline CDR1 is GTSNPN and CDR2 SVGIG (reference sequence). V was pared by 0 bases and J by 3 bases, with 5 bases of the junction left unmatched. Sequencing was performed on PBMCs or T cells enriched from blood (not recorded which). The chain employs TRBV30 and TRBJ2-3; 8 nucleotides align to TRBD2. The sequence derives from a man aged 35 to 55 who had recovered from COVID-19. Here the CDR3 reads CAWSVGGASTDTQYF. As DNA, the CDR3 is TGTGCCTGGAGTGTCGGGGGGGCGTCGACAGATACGCAGTATTTT.